Sequencing of this T cell receptor beta chain was carried out in a study of shared clonotypes between healthy human individuals. As for the study in general: Per donor, CD8 memory used one plate, CD8 naive used two, CD4 memory used three and CD4 naive used three. Study-wide points: Naive subsets usually exceeded memory subsets in estimated richness.

Trimming stripped 6 bases from V and 0 bases from J, with 6 bases between. The germline V gene encodes CDR1 MNHEY and CDR2 SMNVEV (reference sequence). The CDR3 totals 13 residues. Details on this clone: The antigen is undetermined.

At deep level, the assay was performed. Libraries were prepared by immunoSEQ multiplex PCR; TCRdb keeps only in-frame clonotypes and omits some of them. The repertoire has under 2,500,000 clones, about 94% of them found once; the top ten carry 0.13%. The TCR was taken from a man between 18 and 29 years old in good health. The chain has TRBV27 and TRBJ1-5; D unresolved. The sequenced material came from naive CD4+ T cells sorted from blood. Noted subset: CD45RA+ positively selected. CDR3 protein: CASRLYSNQPQHF. DNA for the CDR3: TGTGCCAGCAGGCTGTATAGCAATCAGCCCCAGCATTTT.